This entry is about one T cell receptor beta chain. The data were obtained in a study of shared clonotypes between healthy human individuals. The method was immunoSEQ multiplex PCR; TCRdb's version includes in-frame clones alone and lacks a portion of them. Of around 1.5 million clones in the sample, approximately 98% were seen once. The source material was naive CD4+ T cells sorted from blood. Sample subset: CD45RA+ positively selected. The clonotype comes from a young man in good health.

CDR3 in DNA: TGTGCCAGCAGTTTCGGGACACCCTGGAGCTACACCTTC. Encoded protein: CASSFGTPWSYTF. The chain joins TRBV6-5 to TRBJ1-2; maybe TRBD1 (6 bases). The V gene's germline CDR1 is MNHEY and CDR2 SVGAGI. The length of the CDR3 is 13 residues. Deletions cut 4 bases from V and 9 bases from J, with 15 bases between.